The 22 T cell receptor beta chains in this list originate from one sample, sequenced in a study of blood T cell repertoires in COVID-19. Sequencing used immunoSEQ multiplex PCR; TCRdb keeps in-frame clones, though not all of them. This table has 75,000 to 90,000 clones, approximately 78% appearing once. Material for sequencing was peripheral blood. These receptors all stem from a man aged 55 to 70 with COVID-19, enrolled during active disease.

This clone was seen a handful of times. This sequence joins TRBV11-2 and TRBJ2-1; the match to TRBD2 covers 12 bases. The CDR3 contains 15 residues. In germline, CDR1 is SGHAT, CDR2 FQNNGV. J lost 5 bases, V lost 6 bases, and 5 bases had no gene match. The CDR3 DNA reads as TGTGCCAGCAGACGGCTAGCGGGAGGGAACAATGAGCAGTTCTTC. Translation gives CASRRLAGGNNEQFF. Complete variable domain (other parts from reference TRBV11-2 and TRBJ2-1): EAGVAQSPRYKIIEKRQSVAFWCNPISGHATLYWYQQILGQGPKLLIQFQNNGVVDDSQLPKDRFSAERLKGVDSTLKIQPAKLEDSAVYLCASRRLAGGNNEQFFGPGTRLTVL.

The chain is built from TRBV30 and TRBJ1-1; possible D gene TRBD1, 5 bases. Germline V gene sequence: CDR1 GTSNPN, CDR2 SVGIG (reference sequence). The CDR3 extends over 13 amino acids. V was shortened by 1 base and J by 7 bases, with 13 bases between the two germline ends. This chain's CDR3 is CAWSGGRGFEAFF. The CDR3 DNA is TGTGCCTGGAGTGGGGGCCGGGGGTTTGAAGCTTTCTTT.

The rearrangement uses TRBV7-3 and TRBJ2-1; D remains unclear. Germline V gene sequence: CDR1 SGHTA, CDR2 FQGTGA. V shed 2 bases and J shed 4 bases, with 12 bases lying between them. The length of the CDR3 is 15 residues. CDR3 protein: CASSLLGDLYNEQFF. The CDR3 nucleotides are TGTGCCAGCAGCTTACTTGGAGACCTATACAATGAGCAGTTCTTC.

CDR3 region: CASSSRPAGGTDTQYF. The CDR3 DNA reads as TGTGCCAGCAGCTCCCGCCCAGCGGGGGGAACAGATACGCAGTATTTT. The V gene is TRBV7-3, the J gene TRBJ2-3, with TRBD2 identical over 9 bases. After removal of 4 bases from V and 3 bases from J, the junction contained 8 bases not matched to a gene. In germline, CDR1 is SGHTA, CDR2 FQGTGA. The CDR3 length is 16 residues.

The chain joins TRBV13 to TRBJ2-7; 9 positions match TRBD1. CDR1 and CDR2 from the germline V gene are PRHDT and FYEKMQ (reference sequence). Trimming took 6 bases from V and 6 from J; bases not matched to a gene: 9. CDR3 size: 14 residues. This chain's CDR3 is CASRFQQGATEQYF. The DNA for the CDR3 is TGTGCCAGCAGATTCCAACAGGGGGCCACCGAGCAGTACTTC.

This rearrangement joins TRBV6-4 to TRBJ2-3, with a tentative D call TRBD2 (6 bases). Germline V CDR1 and CDR2: MRHNA, SNTAGT. This CDR3 spans 13 amino acids. With 8 bases removed from V and 0 bases from J, the gap between germline ends came to 9 bases. CDR3 protein: CASAGTSTDTQYF. CDR3 in DNA: TGTGCCAGCGCGGGGACTAGCACAGATACGCAGTATTTT.

In this sample, this clone turned up once. The J gene is TRBJ2-5, the V gene TRBV7-9; 13 positions agree with TRBD2. V lost 3 bases, J lost 2 bases, and 6 bases stayed unmatched. CDR1 is SEHNR and CDR2 is FQNEAQ in the germline V gene (reference sequence). The CDR3 is 17 residues long. CDR3: CASSFPGLAGPQETQYF. The CDR3 coding sequence is TGTGCCAGCAGCTTTCCGGGACTAGCGGGACCTCAAGAGACCCAGTACTTC.

There are a few counts of this clone. J is TRBJ2-1 and V is TRBV11-2, with D tentatively TRBD1 (5 bases). V lost 2 bases and J 7 bases, leaving 12 bases between the germline ends. The CDR3 contains 14 residues. Per germline, CDR1 SGHAT and CDR2 FQNNGV. CDR3 sequence (DNA): TGTGCCAGCAGCTTAAGGCGGCAGGGAAATGAGCAGTTCTTC. It codes for CASSLRRQGNEQFF.

Remarks on this clone: An end of the junction does not agree with germline; a read error may underlie this. The gene calls are TRBV29-1 and TRBJ1-2; 8 nucleotides line up with TRBD1. The CDR3 totals 14 residues. Per the germline V gene, CDR1 is SQVTM and CDR2 is ANQGSEA. CDR3 sequence (DNA): TGCAGCGTCGAAGACAGGGGAGATCGGTATGGCTACACCTTC. Protein: CSVEDRGDRYGYTF.

V gene TRBV12-3 or TRBV12-4 combines with J gene TRBJ1-1; 7 bases fit TRBD1. The CDR3 has 13 amino acids. V was clipped by 6 bases and J by 7 bases; unmatched bases: 8. The CDR3 spells CASRTTGRDEAFF. DNA for the CDR3: TGTGCCAGCAGGACGACAGGGCGAGATGAAGCTTTCTTT.

This sequence joins TRBV5-8 and TRBJ1-5; possible D gene TRBD1, 5 bases. This CDR3 region has 15 residues. Per germline, CDR1 SGHTS and CDR2 YDEGEE. Between the trimmed V and J ends, which lost 7 bases and 6 bases, there was a span of 20 bases. CDR3 residues: CASGPGDHLTQPQHF. The CDR3 DNA reads TGTGCCAGCGGCCCGGGGGACCATTTGACTCAGCCCCAGCATTTT.

The chain employs TRBV3-1 (or the pseudogene TRBV3-2) and TRBJ2-6; D is unresolved. Trimming stripped 1 base from V and 0 bases from J, with 7 bases between. CDR1 is LGHDT and CDR2 is YNNKEL in the germline V gene (reference sequence). The CDR3 contains 16 residues. CDR3 sequence: CASSQVGPSGANVLTF. The CDR3 DNA is TGTGCCAGCAGCCAAGTTGGCCCCTCTGGGGCCAACGTCCTGACTTTC.

The chain carries TRBV9 and TRBJ2-2, with a possible D match to TRBD1 (5 bases). Germline CDR1 is SGDLS and CDR2 is YYNGEE. Trimming shortened V by 0 bases and J by 0 bases, and 12 bases separated the two germline ends. CDR3 length equals 17 residues. CDR3 nucleotides: TGTGCCAGCAGCGTAGTACAGGCGTTCGCGAACACCGGGGAGCTGTTTTTT. Encoded protein: CASSVVQAFANTGELFF.

The rearrangement links TRBV7-2 to TRBJ1-5; 9 bases agree with TRBD1. V shed 8 bases, J shed 9 bases, and the junction held 5 bases outside the gene matches. Looked up from germline, CDR1 is SGHTA and CDR2 is FQGNSA. This CDR3 has 12 residues. The DNA for the CDR3 is TGTGCCAGCGGACAGGGGAAGTCGCCCCAGCATTTT. This translates into CASGQGKSPQHF.

This chain joins TRBV19 and TRBJ1-1, with 7 bases lining up with TRBD1. The CDR3 contains 14 residues. The germline CDR1 and CDR2 sequences are LNHDA and SQIVND (reference sequence). The V segment lost 4 bases and the J segment 4 bases; nucleotides outside the gene matches: 6. CDR3 bases: TGTGCCAGTAGTACCGCAGGGGGAATCACTGAAGCTTTCTTT. This codes for CASSTAGGITEAFF. The entire variable domain, with the rest obtained from reference TRBV19 and TRBJ1-1, is as follows: DGGITQSPKYLFRKEGQNVTLSCEQNLNHDAMYWYRQDPGQGLRLIYYSQIVNDFQKGDIAEGYSVSREKKESFPLTVTSAQKNPTAFYLCASSTAGGITEAFFGQGTRLTVV.

V usage is TRBV3-1 (or the pseudogene TRBV3-2) and J usage is TRBJ2-1; 12 bases align to TRBD2. This CDR3 is built from 17 residues. Germline values: CDR1 LGHDT, CDR2 YNNKEL (reference sequence). The V gene end was trimmed by 3 bases and the J gene end by 6 bases; junction bases not matched to a gene: 9. For the CDR3, the DNA is TGTGCCAGCAGCCAGGGACTAGCGGGTTCAAGGGGCAATGAGCAGTTCTTC. Its protein product is CASSQGLAGSRGNEQFF.

The chain has TRBV6-2 or TRBV6-3 and TRBJ2-7; 11 bases line up with TRBD1. This CDR3 has 15 residues. Trimming took 4 bases from V and 4 from J; bases not matched to a gene: 6. Germline V gives CDR1 MNHEY, CDR2 SVGEGT. CDR3 amino acids: CASSSNRDRGYEQYF. The CDR3 DNA sequence: TGTGCCAGCAGTTCCAACCGGGACAGGGGGTACGAGCAGTACTTC.

The rearrangement joins TRBV6-2 or TRBV6-3 to TRBJ1-1; 8 nucleotides align to TRBD1. The V segment lost 6 bases and the J segment 4 bases; nucleotides outside the gene matches: 10. CDR1 is MNHEY, CDR2 SVGEGT, per germline. This CDR3 spans 15 amino acids. CDR3 DNA sequence: TGTGCCAGCAGCAAGGCAGGGGGCTGGGGCACTGAAGCTTTCTTT. It is translated as CASSKAGGWGTEAFF.

In its sample, this clone was seen once. The rearrangement links TRBV6-6 to TRBJ1-2, with no clear D. Germline CDR1 and CDR2: MNHNY and SVGAGI (reference sequence). This CDR3 comprises 15 residues. V gave up 0 bases and J gave up 3 bases, with 11 bases separating them. The CDR3 coding sequence is TGTGCCAGCAGTTACTCTCCAGGCCTTTACTATGGCTACACCTTC. It encodes CASSYSPGLYYGYTF.

The chain couples TRBV3-1 (or the pseudogene TRBV3-2) to TRBJ1-4, with a possible D match to TRBD1 (5 bases). Trimming shortened V by 0 bases and J by 4 bases, and 9 bases separated the two germline ends. CDR3 length: 15 residues. Germline values: CDR1 LGHDT, CDR2 YNNKEL (reference sequence). The CDR3, as DNA: TGTGCCAGCAGCCAAGAGCGGGGCTTTAATGAAAAACTGTTTTTT. Protein sequence: CASSQERGFNEKLFF.

The CDR3 here is CASRGGVYQPQHF. CDR3 nucleotides: TGTGCCAGCAGGGGGGGGGTTTATCAGCCCCAGCATTTT. V is TRBV27 and J is TRBJ1-5; weak D call: TRBD1 (5 bases). V dropped 6 bases and J dropped 5 bases, with 11 bases sitting between them. The CDR3 consists of 13 residues. Germline-derived CDR1 and CDR2 are MNHEY and SMNVEV (reference sequence).

This clone has a single count. The chain uses TRBV7-3 and TRBJ2-3; 7 bases are a match to TRBD2. CDR3 length: 13 amino acids. The V and J ends lost 8 bases and 2 bases, in that order; junction bases with no gene match: 4. Germline CDR1 is SGHTA and CDR2 is FQGTGA. CDR3 sequence reads: CASGREFTDTQYF. Here the CDR3 DNA reads TGTGCCAGCGGGCGGGAGTTCACAGATACGCAGTATTTT.